This TCR beta chain came from a study of shared clonotypes between healthy human individuals. Only CD45RO-negative cells positively selected for CCR7 counted as naive CD8 cells, so terminally differentiated effector memory CD45RA+ cells were excluded. This CDR3 is built from 13 residues. The V gene's germline CDR1 is MNHNS and CDR2 SASEGT. Trimming left V 8 bases short and J 3 bases short, with 11 bases between. Here immunoSEQ multiplex PCR was the method, and the copy in TCRdb shows in-frame clones only, minus some. There are approximately 600,000 clones in the sample; roughly 95% occur only once, and approximately 0.11% lies in the top ten.

The gene calls are TRBV6-1 and TRBJ1-5; D possibly corresponds to TRBD1 (5 bases). Sequenced input: naive CD8+ T cells sorted from blood. This TCR came from a woman in her 30s in good health. This CDR3 is CASADSFNQPQHF. CDR3 coding DNA: TGTGCCAGCGCTGACAGCTTCAATCAGCCCCAGCATTTT.